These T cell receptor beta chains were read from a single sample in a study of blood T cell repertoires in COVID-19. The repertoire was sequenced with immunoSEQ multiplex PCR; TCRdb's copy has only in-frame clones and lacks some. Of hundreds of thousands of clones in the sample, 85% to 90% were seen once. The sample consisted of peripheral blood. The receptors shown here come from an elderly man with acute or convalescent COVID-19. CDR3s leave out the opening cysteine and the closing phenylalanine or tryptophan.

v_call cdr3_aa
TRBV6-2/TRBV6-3 ASSPWVRQGHQPQH
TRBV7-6 ASSVGGTPPTDTQY
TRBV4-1 ASSPSDDRSAEQY
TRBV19 ASSQDGSRSYNEQF
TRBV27 ASSPHRQGLRFSGNTIY
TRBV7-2 ASSPFGAGSSEAF
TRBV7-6 ASSLLLVDEQF
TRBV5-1 ASSRDGTSTNYGYT
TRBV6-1 ASSENNRNRAGNTIY
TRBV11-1 ASSLQLGVGTQY
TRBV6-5 ASGGGPVGNSPLH
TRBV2 ASSEAPSGSGTDTQY
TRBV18 ASSPPSAAETQY
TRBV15 ATSRDSAAQILNEQF
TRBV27 ASSSRTGGEIYGYT
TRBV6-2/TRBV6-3 ASSLGTYNEQF
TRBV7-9 ASSLDLPRSTGELF
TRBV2 ASDGGGKGANYRYT
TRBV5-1 ASSAVGTGQLIKNTGELF
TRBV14 ASSQLGGGKPGELF
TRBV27 ASSLSAGLNTEAF
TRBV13 ASSIRRGSYNSPLH
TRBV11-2 ASSLVQGTTGELF
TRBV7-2 ASSPDKVSRRTTQY
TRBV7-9 ASSQTGTSHIQY
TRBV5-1 ASSLGTSGRVQETQY
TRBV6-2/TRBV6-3 ASSYLSRNEQF
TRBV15 ATSRGQSMNTEVF
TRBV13 ASSPYQGTHEQY
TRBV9 ASSVDGGGRSTDTQY
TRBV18 ASSQQLGRSQETQY
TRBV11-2 ASSPRVGSSGTYNEQF
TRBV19 ASSIRDRVDIQY
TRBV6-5 ASRPTGLTSYEQY
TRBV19 ASSMRGLGNTEAF
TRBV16 ASSRGRSGNTIY
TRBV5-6 ASSPTPQSYGYT
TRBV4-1 ASSQQDRGEKLF
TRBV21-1 ASSRGSPGGRIH
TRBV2 ASSVYQGQQYNSPLH
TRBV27 ASGGLLYNEQF
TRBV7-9 ASSSRYRGSTDTQY
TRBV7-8 ASSLGAYEQY
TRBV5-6 ASSRGQGYGNTIY
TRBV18 ASSPPVVEAPYGYT
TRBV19 ASTQSGPLGELF
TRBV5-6 ASSLRTSGTDTQY
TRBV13 ASSISREEQY
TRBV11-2 ASSLQAGRMNTEAF
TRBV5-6 ASSFRGRDNQPQH
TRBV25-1 ASSDVPSEKLF
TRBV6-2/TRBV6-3 ASSTPAGGYGYT
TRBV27 ASRGTGGAGTEAF
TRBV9 ASSVGGTGGIYGYT
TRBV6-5 ASSFLDEQY
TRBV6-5 ASSYSGRGQETQY
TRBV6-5 ASRGPSNTGELF
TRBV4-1 ASSPGRYNEQF
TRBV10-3 AISESGRSNEKLF